The 3 T cell receptor beta chains given below trace back to one sample, sequenced in a study of shared T cell receptors in the human thymus. Using immunoSEQ multiplex PCR, the repertoire was profiled, and TCRdb retains in-frame clones only, with some absent. The sample consists of hundreds of thousands of clones, over 75% of them appearing once. In addition, the sample was reused for a study of human thymus T cells.

The sequenced sample consisted of thymocytes. The source of these receptors is a boy in the first two years of life with a congenital heart defect.

The CDR3 sequence: CASSRPTGTNTEAFF. The CDR3 DNA reads TGTGCCAGCAGTAGACCGACAGGCACGAACACTGAAGCTTTCTTT. The chain links TRBV25-1 to TRBJ1-1, with D possibly matching TRBD1 (6 bases). The CDR3 consists of 15 residues. The ends were cut back, 5 bases at V and 1 base at J, with 14 bases in the middle. The V gene's germline CDR1 is MGHDK and CDR2 SYGVNS.

The genes are TRBV19 and TRBJ2-1, with 11 bases lining up with TRBD2. The V gene's germline CDR1 is LNHDA and CDR2 SQIVND (reference sequence). V lost 4 bases and J lost 6; bases outside the gene matches: 2. The CDR3 consists of 14 residues. The DNA for the CDR3 is TGTGCCAGTAGTACTAGCGGGAGGCGCAATGAGCAGTTCTTC. It is translated as CASSTSGRRNEQFF.

This chain uses TRBV27 with TRBJ2-1, with 7 bases aligning to TRBD1. Trimming took 5 bases from V and 3 from J; bases not matched to a gene: 10. The CDR3 spans 16 residues. Germline V CDR1 and CDR2: MNHEY, SMNVEV (reference sequence). The CDR3 region is CASSAFRDRVYNEQFF. CDR3 DNA: TGTGCCAGCAGTGCCTTCCGGGACAGAGTCTACAATGAGCAGTTCTTC.